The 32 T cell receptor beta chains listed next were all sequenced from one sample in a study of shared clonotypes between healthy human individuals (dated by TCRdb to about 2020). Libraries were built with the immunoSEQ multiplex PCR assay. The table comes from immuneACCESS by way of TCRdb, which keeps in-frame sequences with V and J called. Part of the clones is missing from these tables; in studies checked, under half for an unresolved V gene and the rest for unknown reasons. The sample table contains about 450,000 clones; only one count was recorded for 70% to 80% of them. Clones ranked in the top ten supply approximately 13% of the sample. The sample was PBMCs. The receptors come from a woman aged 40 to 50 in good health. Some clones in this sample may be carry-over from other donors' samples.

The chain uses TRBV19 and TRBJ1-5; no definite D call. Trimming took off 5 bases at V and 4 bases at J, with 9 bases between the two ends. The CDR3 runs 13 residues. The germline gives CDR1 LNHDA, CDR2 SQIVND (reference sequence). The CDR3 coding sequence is TGTGCCAGTAGTCTAAGGGTAAATCAGCCCCAGCATTTT. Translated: CASSLRVNQPQHF.

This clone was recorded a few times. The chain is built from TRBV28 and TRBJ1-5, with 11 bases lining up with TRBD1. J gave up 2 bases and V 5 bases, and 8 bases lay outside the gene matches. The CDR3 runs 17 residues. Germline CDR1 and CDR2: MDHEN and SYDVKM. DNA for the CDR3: TGTGCCAGCAGTATTTGGACAGGGGGCCTTGGCAATCAGCCCCAGCATTTT. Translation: CASSIWTGGLGNQPQHF.

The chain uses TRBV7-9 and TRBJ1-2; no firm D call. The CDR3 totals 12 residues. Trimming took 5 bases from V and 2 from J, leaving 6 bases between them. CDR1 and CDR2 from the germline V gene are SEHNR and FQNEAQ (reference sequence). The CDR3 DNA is TGTGCCAGCAGCGCGGACAACTATGGCTACACCTTC. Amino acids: CASSADNYGYTF.

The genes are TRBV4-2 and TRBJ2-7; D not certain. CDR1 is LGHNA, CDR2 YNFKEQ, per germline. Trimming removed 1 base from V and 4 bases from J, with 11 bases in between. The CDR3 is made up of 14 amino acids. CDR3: CASSQGSYAYEQYF. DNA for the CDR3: TGTGCCAGCAGCCAAGGTTCCTACGCTTACGAGCAGTACTTC.

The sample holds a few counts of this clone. Here the CDR3 reads CASSLSGDSGTDTQYF. CDR3 nucleotides: TGTGCCAGCAGCTTATCAGGGGATTCCGGCACAGATACGCAGTATTTT. The chain combines TRBV7-3 with TRBJ2-3, with a tentative D call TRBD1 (6 bases). The germline V and J ends were trimmed by 2 bases and 1 base, with 13 bases remaining between them. This CDR3 comprises 16 residues. CDR1 is SGHTA and CDR2 is FQGTGA in the germline V gene.

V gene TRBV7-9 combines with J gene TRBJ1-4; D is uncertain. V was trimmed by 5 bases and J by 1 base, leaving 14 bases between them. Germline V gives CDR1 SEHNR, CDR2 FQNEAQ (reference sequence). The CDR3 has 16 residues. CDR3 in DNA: TGTGCCAGCAGCCCTTTGGGCGGAGGAACTAATGAAAAACTGTTTTTT. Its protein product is CASSPLGGGTNEKLFF.

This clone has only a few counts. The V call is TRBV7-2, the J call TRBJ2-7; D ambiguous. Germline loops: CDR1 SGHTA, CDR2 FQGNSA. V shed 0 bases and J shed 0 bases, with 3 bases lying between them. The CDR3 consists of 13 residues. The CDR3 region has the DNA TGTGCCAGCAGCTTAGCGCTCTCCTACGAGCAGTACTTC. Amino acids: CASSLALSYEQYF.

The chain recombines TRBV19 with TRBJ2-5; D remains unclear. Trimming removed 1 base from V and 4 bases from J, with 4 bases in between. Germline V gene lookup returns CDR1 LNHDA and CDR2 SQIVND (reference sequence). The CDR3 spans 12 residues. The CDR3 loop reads CASSIGAETQYF. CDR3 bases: TGTGCCAGTAGTATAGGGGCAGAGACCCAGTACTTC.

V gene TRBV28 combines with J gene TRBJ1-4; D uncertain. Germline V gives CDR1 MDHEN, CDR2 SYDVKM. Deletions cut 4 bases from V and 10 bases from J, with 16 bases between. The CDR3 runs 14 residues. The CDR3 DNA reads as TGTGCCAGCAGTTCGCCGGACTTAGGCGGAAAACTGTTTTTT. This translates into CASSSPDLGGKLFF.

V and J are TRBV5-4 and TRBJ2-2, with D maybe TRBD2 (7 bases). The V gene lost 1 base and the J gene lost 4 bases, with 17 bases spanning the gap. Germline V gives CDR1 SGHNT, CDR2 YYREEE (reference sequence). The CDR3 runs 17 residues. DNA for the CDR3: TGTGCCAGCAGCTTGTCGGTACTGAGGGGGGGCACCGGGGAGCTGTTTTTT. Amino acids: CASSLSVLRGGTGELFF.

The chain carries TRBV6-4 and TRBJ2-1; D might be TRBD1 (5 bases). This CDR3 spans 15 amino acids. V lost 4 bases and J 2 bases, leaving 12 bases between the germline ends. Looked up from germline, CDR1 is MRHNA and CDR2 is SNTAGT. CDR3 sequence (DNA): TGTGCCAGCAGTGCGGGCAGGGATGCCTACAATGAGCAGTTCTTC. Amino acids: CASSAGRDAYNEQFF.

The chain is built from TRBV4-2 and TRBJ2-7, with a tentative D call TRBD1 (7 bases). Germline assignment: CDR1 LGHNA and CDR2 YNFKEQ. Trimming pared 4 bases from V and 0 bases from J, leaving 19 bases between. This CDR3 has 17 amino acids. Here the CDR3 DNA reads TGTGCCAGCAGCCCCACCCAGGGGGGCACACTCTCCTACGAGCAGTACTTC. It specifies CASSPTQGGTLSYEQYF.

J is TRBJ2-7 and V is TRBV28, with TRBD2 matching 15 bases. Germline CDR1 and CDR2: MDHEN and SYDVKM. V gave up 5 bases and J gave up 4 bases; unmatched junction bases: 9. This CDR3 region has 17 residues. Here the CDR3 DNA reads TGTGCCAGCAGTCCTAGGCCGGGACTAGCGGGAGGTTACGAGCAGTACTTC. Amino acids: CASSPRPGLAGGYEQYF.

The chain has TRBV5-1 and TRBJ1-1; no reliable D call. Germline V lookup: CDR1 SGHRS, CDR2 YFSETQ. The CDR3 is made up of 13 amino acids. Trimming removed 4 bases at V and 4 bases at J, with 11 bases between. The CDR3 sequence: CASSHGFRTEAFF. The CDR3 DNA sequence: TGCGCCAGCAGCCACGGGTTTCGCACTGAAGCTTTCTTT.

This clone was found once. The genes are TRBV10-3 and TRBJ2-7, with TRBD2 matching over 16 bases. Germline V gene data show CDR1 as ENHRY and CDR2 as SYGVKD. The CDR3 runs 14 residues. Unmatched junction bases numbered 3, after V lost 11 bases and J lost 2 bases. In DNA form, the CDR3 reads TGTGCCGCGGGACTAGCGGGAGGGACCTACGAGCAGTACTTC. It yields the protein CAAGLAGGTYEQYF.

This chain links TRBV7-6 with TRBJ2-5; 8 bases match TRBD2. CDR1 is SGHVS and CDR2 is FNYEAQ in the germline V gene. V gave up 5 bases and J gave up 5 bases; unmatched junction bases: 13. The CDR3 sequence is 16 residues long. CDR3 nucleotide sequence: TGTGCCAGCAGCCCCCGGGCGGGAGGCCCGCGTGAGACCCAGTACTTC. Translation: CASSPRAGGPRETQYF.

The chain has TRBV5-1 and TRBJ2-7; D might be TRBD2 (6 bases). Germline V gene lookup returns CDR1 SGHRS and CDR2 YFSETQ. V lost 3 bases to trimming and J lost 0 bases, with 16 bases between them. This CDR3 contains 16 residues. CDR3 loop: CASSSAGGWSSYEQYF. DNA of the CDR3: TGCGCCAGCAGCTCCGCCGGAGGGTGGAGCTCCTACGAGCAGTACTTC.

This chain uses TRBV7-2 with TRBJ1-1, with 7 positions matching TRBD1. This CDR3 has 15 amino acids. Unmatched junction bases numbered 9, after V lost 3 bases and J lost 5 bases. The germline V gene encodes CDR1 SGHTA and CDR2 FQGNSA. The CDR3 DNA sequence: TGTGCCAGCAGCTTCTACGGGCAGGGGGAAACTGAAGCTTTCTTT. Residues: CASSFYGQGETEAFF.

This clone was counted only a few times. CDR3 bases: TGTGCCAGCAGCGTCCAAACAGGGGGCTCCAGCAATACGCAGTATTTT. Translated: CASSVQTGGSSNTQYF. The chain employs TRBV9 and TRBJ2-3; 9 bases line up with TRBD1. J lost 7 bases, V lost 2 bases, and 11 bases had no gene match. The germline gives CDR1 SGDLS, CDR2 YYNGEE. This CDR3 comprises 16 residues.

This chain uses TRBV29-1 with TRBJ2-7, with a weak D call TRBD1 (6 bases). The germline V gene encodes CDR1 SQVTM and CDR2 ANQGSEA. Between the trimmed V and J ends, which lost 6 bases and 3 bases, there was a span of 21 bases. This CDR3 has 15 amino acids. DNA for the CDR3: TGCAGCGTGACACGGGGCGACAGGTCCCGCTACGAGCAGTACTTC. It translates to CSVTRGDRSRYEQYF.

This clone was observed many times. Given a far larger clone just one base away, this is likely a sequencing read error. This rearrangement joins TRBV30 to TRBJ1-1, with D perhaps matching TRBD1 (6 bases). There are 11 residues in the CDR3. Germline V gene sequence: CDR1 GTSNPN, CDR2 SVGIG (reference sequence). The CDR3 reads CGWRDMTEAFF. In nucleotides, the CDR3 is TGTGGCTGGAGGGACATGACTGAAGCTTTCTTT.

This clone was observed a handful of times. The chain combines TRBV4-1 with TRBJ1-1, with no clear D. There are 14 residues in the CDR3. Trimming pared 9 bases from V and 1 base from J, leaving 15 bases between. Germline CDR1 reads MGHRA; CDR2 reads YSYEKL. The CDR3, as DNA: TGCGCCAGTAAAAATTCGGGTTGGAACACTGAAGCTTTCTTT. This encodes CASKNSGWNTEAFF.

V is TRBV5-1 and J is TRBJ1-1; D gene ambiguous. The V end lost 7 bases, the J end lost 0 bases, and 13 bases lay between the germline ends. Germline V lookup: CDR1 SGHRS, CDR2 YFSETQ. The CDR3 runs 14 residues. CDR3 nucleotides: TGCGCCAGCGGCACCCAAGCGGTGAACACTGAAGCTTTCTTT. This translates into CASGTQAVNTEAFF.

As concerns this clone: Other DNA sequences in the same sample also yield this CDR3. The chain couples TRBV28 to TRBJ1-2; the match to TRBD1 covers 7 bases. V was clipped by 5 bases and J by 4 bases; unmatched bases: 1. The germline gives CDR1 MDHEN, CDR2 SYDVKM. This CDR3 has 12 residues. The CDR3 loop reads CASSRDSYGYTF. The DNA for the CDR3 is TGTGCCAGCAGTCGGGACAGCTATGGCTACACCTTC.

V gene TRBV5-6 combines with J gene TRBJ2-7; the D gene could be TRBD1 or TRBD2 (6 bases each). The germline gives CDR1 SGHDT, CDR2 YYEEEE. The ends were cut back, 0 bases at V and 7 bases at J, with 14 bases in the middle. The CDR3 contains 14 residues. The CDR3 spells CASSLALGGWEQYF. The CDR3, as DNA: TGTGCCAGCAGCTTGGCGTTAGGGGGGTGGGAGCAGTACTTC. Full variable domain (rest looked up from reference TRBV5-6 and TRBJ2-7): DAGVTQSPTHLIKTRGQQVTLRCSPKSGHDTVSWYQQALGQGPQFIFQYYEEEERQRGNFPDRFSGHQFPNYSSELNVNALLLGDSALYLCASSLALGGWEQYFGPGTRLTVT.

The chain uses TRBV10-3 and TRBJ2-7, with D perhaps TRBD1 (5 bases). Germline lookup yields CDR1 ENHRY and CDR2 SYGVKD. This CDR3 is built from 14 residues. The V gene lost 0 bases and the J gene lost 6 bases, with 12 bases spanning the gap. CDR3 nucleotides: TGTGCCATCAGTGAGTCCGGAGCTAGGGGCGAGCAGTACTTC. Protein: CAISESGARGEQYF.

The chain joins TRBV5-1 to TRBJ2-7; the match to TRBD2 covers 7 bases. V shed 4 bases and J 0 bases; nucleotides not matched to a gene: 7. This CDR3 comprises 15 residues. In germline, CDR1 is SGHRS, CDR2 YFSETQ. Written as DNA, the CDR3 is TGCGCCAGCAGCCTCGTAGCGGGTAACTCCTACGAGCAGTACTTC. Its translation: CASSLVAGNSYEQYF.

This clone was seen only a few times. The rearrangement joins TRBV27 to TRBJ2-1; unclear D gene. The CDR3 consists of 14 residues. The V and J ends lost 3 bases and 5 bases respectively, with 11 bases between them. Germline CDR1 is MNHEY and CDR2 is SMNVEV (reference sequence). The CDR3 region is CASSFSDGNNEQFF. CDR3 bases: TGTGCCAGCAGTTTTTCGGACGGAAACAATGAGCAGTTCTTC.

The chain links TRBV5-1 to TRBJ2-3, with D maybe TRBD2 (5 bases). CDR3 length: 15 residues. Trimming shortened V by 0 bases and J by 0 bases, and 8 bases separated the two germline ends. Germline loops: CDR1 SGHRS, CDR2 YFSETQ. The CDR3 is CASSLVGESTDTQYF. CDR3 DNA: TGCGCCAGCAGCTTGGTGGGAGAGAGCACAGATACGCAGTATTTT.

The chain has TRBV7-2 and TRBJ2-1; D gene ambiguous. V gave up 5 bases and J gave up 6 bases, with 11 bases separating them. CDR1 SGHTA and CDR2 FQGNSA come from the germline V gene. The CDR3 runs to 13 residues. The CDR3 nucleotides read TGTGCCAGCAGCCAACAGCGATCCAATGAGCAGTTCTTC. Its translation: CASSQQRSNEQFF. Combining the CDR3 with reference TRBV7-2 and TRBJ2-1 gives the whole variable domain GAGVSQSPSNKVTEKGKDVELRCDPISGHTALYWYRQSLGQGLEFLIYFQGNSAPDKSGLPSDRFSAERTGGSVSTLTIQRTQQEDSAVYLCASSQQRSNEQFFGPGTRLTVL.

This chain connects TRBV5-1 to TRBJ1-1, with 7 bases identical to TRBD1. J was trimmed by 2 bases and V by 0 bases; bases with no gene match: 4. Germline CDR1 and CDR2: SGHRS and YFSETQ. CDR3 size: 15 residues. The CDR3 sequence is CASSLAGTVNTEAFF. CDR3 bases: TGCGCCAGCAGCTTGGCCGGGACAGTTAACACTGAAGCTTTCTTT.

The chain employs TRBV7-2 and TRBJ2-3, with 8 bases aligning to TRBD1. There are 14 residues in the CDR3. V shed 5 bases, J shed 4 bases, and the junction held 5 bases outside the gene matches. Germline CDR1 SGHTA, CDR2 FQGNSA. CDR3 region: CASSLRQGPDTQYF. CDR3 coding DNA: TGTGCCAGCAGCCTGAGACAGGGGCCAGATACGCAGTATTTT.